The present T cell receptor (beta chain) was sequenced within a study of T cell therapy after organ transplantation (dated by TCRdb to 2018 to 2020). In the study overall: The therapy products consisted of autologous CMV-specific T cells grown in vitro for approximately two weeks using a peptide pool of 30 HLA class I and II CMV epitopes. The study was a follow-up TRBV repertoire analysis of an open-label phase I trial of autologous CMV-specific adoptive T cell therapy in solid-organ transplant recipients. Of the approximately 10 patients, eight were classified as clinical responders and two as nonresponders. Patients received a median of 1.92 x 10^8 CMV-specific T cells across 2 to 6 intravenous infusions. Up to 6 T cell doses were administered to patients every 2 weeks, and patients were monitored for 25 to 35 weeks after therapy was completed. Long-term post-therapy samples were available for only 8 of the 10 patients. Pretherapy peripheral blood samples were collected before T cell therapy was commenced. Broad study findings and their caveats: The small number of expansions detected in nonresponders may be due to reduced sample coverage caused by poor CD8+ T cell yield. Reconstitution after therapy appeared to involve both transferred clonotypes and endogenous clonotypes that were not detected in the therapy products. Nonresponders showed marked pretherapy clonal expansions with minimal repertoire change after therapy. The fold change in CD8 clonality after therapy was inversely correlated with pretherapy clonality, which suggests that less biased repertoires were more open to remodeling. Assessment of confounders such as concurrent antirejection and antiviral medications was prevented by the small cohort.

This clone was observed once. Its antigen is currently not known. No base quality information exists; no much larger clone differs at one position. Using the immunoSEQ two-step, bias-controlled multiplex PCR assay, TRB CDR3 regions were amplified from genomic DNA. Sequencing of CDR3 libraries was carried out on an Illumina NextSeq 500. In the original analysis: The immunoSEQ Analyzer platform was used for initial alignment and bioinformatics, including bias normalization against synthetic CDR3 analogs. Annotation of V, D and J genes was based on the definitions in the IMGT database. Further TRBV analyses used VDJtools version 1.1.10 and the R package tcR version 2.2.1.11 with default settings. For the GLIPH analysis, version 1.0 was run with default settings. For CDR3 sequences with at least 5 reads, significant changes in clonotype frequency were assessed with a 2-sided binomial test and Benjamini-Hochberg correction (alpha = 0.01). TCRdb provides this immuneACCESS table in a form limited to in-frame rearrangements. Some clones are lacking; in checked studies, under half of them reflect an unresolved V gene, and why the rest are absent is not known. Clone size and the V and J calls come from that table; the DNA yielded D and trimming. Across this sample there are tens of thousands of clones, with approximately 94% seen only once. The ten largest make up approximately 3.4% of the sample.

This sample's time point label indicates: before start of T cell therapy. Patients were solid-organ transplant recipients with drug-resistant/recurrent cytomegalovirus. Ten people from the trial were chosen for repertoire analysis because post-therapy peripheral blood mononuclear cells were available from them. Viable CD3+CD8+CD4- lymphocytes were sorted from PBMCs on a BD FACSAria III. Genomic DNA was extracted from sorted cells with the Qiagen DNeasy Kit. CDR1 and CDR2 were assigned from the germline V gene as SGHRS and YFSETQ. Taken from cysteine to phenylalanine, the CDR3 has 14 residues. The read is trimmed to its CDR3 DNA, 42 bases read in frame from base 1. V was cut back by 3 bases and J by 1 base, leaving a gap of 10 bases between them.

This receptor was taken from a human patient who had received a solid organ transplant and had CMV disease. The chain uses TRBV5-1 and TRBJ1-1, with the D gene uncertain. Sequencing was performed on CD8+ T cells from blood, taken before autologous CMV-specific T cell therapy. The nucleotide sequence is given as TGCGCCAGCAGCTGGCCCACACCGAACACTGAAGCTTTCTTT. It translates to CASSWPTPNTEAFF.